This is a list of T cell receptor beta chains from one sample in a study of cytomegalovirus exposure and HLA in healthy donors. TCRdb keeps only in-frame clones here, not all; method: immunoSEQ multiplex PCR. This table holds 50,000 or so clones. The material sequenced was PBMCs. The receptors were gathered from a middle-aged woman in good health and CMV-seronegative. The CDR3 runs from the conserved cysteine through the conserved F or W. D genes are given only for firm matches.

V	length	D	J	DNA	CDR3
TRBV11-2	14	NA	TRBJ1-1	TGTGCCAGCAGCTTAGGTTATAGAGACTCTGAAGCTTTCTTT	CASSLGYRDSEAFF
TRBV5-1	12	NA	TRBJ2-5	TGCGCCAGCAGGCGGGGTCAAGAGACCCAGTACTTC	CASRRGQETQYF
TRBV19	14	TRBD1	TRBJ2-1	TGTGCCAGTAGTAATACAGGGGAAAACAATGAGCAGTTCTTC	CASSNTGENNEQFF
TRBV7-8	15	TRBD2	TRBJ2-7	TGTGCCAGCAGCTCACTAGCAGACGGGAGGTACGAGCAGTACTTC	CASSSLADGRYEQYF
TRBV5-1	14	TRBD1	TRBJ2-5	TGCGCCAGCAGCCTCACAGGGGGACAAGAGACCCAGTACTTC	CASSLTGGQETQYF
TRBV2	10	NA	TRBJ1-4	TGTGCCAGCAATCGGGAAAAACTGTTTTTT	CASNREKLFF
TRBV18	14	TRBD1	TRBJ1-2	TGTGCCAGCTCACCACAGGGACAGAACTATGGCTACACCTTC	CASSPQGQNYGYTF
TRBV5-1	18	NA	TRBJ1-4	TGCGCCAGCAGCAAGGAGCTCCTAAGAGTTGCAACTAATGAAAAACTGTTTTTT	CASSKELLRVATNEKLFF
TRBV28	15	TRBD1	TRBJ1-6	TGTGCCAGCAGTTTATCGACAGGGGGTGGTTCACCCCTCCACTTT	CASSLSTGGGSPLHF
TRBV29-1	13	TRBD1	TRBJ2-3	TGCAGCGTTAGGACAGGGGGTACAGATACGCAGTATTTT	CSVRTGGTDTQYF
TRBV6-5	14	NA	TRBJ1-2	TGTGCCAGCAGTTACTCGAAACAGGGCTATGGCTACACCTTC	CASSYSKQGYGYTF
TRBV21-1	16	NA	TRBJ2-3	TGTGCCAGCAGACGTCCTACAGGGAGGGAAACAGATACGCAGTATTTT	CASRRPTGRETDTQYF
TRBV18	15	NA	TRBJ1-6	TGTGCCAGCTCACCAGGGGGGGGCTATAATTCACCCCTCCACTTT	CASSPGGGYNSPLHF
TRBV5-1	13	TRBD1	TRBJ2-7	TGCGCCAGCAGCCAGTCGACAGGGGTCGAGCAGTACTTC	CASSQSTGVEQYF
TRBV15	15	NA	TRBJ1-1	TGTGCCACCAGCGAGTTAGGGGGGGGGAACACTGAAGCTTTCTTT	CATSELGGGNTEAFF
TRBV9	15	NA	TRBJ2-5	TGTGCCAGCAGCGTAGTTGGAGGGGTGGGGGAGACCCAGTACTTC	CASSVVGGVGETQYF
TRBV5-6	15	NA	TRBJ1-3	TGTGCCAGCAGCTTCACAGGGAACTCTGGAAACACCATATATTTT	CASSFTGNSGNTIYF
TRBV7-2	15	TRBD1	TRBJ1-1	TGTGCCAGCAGCTTACCAGGGGGCCTGAACACTGAAGCTTTCTTT	CASSLPGGLNTEAFF
TRBV10-3	13	TRBD1	TRBJ1-1	TGTGCCATCAAGGCAGGGGGCGAGACTGAAGCTTTCTTT	CAIKAGGETEAFF
TRBV19	15	TRBD1	TRBJ1-5	TGTGCCAGTACCTACAGGGGGCTGAGTAATCAGCCCCAGCATTTT	CASTYRGLSNQPQHF
TRBV4-3	13	NA	TRBJ2-1	TGCGCCAGCAGCCAAGATACCGGACTGATCCAGTTCTTC	CASSQDTGLIQFF
TRBV9	16	TRBD1	TRBJ1-1	TGTGCCAGCAGCCCAAAACTGACAGGGACGGGCACTGAAGCTTTCTTT	CASSPKLTGTGTEAFF
TRBV30	14	NA	TRBJ2-2	TGTGCCTGGAGTCGCCTAGTTACCACCGGGGAGCTGTTTTTT	CAWSRLVTTGELFF
TRBV6-6	16	NA	TRBJ1-6	TGTGCCAGCAGTTATCAGGGCAGCTCCTATAATTCACCCCTCCACTTT	CASSYQGSSYNSPLHF
TRBV27	15	NA	TRBJ1-2	TGTGCCAGCAGTTTAAATAGTAGGGGCTCAAGTGGCTACACCTTC	CASSLNSRGSSGYTF
TRBV18	17	TRBD2	TRBJ2-1	TGTGCCAGCTCCCTCCTAGGCGCGGGGGGGTCCTACAATGAGCAGTTCTTC	CASSLLGAGGSYNEQFF
TRBV28	17	TRBD1	TRBJ1-6	TGTGCCAGCAGGTCGGGACAGGCAAGTTTGAATAATTCACCCCTCCACTTT	CASRSGQASLNNSPLHF
TRBV18	13	NA	TRBJ2-7	TGTGCCACGGCCGGGACACGTTCCTACGAGCAGTACTTC	CATAGTRSYEQYF
TRBV9	14	NA	TRBJ2-3	TGTGCCAGCAGTCAAGCTCCCGAACGGGGTACGCAGTATTTT	CASSQAPERGTQYF
TRBV10-3	14	NA	TRBJ1-1	TGTGCCATCAGTGAGTCGACAGCCCAATCACAAGCTTTCTTT	CAISESTAQSQAFF
TRBV11-3	11	NA	TRBJ2-1	TGTGCCAGCAGCTCTGACAATGAGCAGTTCTTC	CASSSDNEQFF
TRBV4-3	15	TRBD2	TRBJ2-5	TGCGCCAGCAGCCGGGGGGGTCACTCGGCGGAGACCCAGTACTTC	CASSRGGHSAETQYF
TRBV6-1	14	NA	TRBJ2-1	TGTGCCAGCAGTGAAGGAAGCCCCTACAATGAGCAGTTCTTC	CASSEGSPYNEQFF
TRBV18	14	NA	TRBJ2-3	TGTGCCAGCTCACCAGGGGGGTTCGCAGATACGCAGTATTTT	CASSPGGFADTQYF
TRBV6-5	15	TRBD1	TRBJ1-2	TGTGCCAGCAGTTACTCGACAGGGTTTGTCTATGGCTACACCTTC	CASSYSTGFVYGYTF
TRBV7-8	14	NA	TRBJ1-1	TGTGCCAGCAGCTTTGCGTGGCAGGACACTGAAGCTTTCTTT	CASSFAWQDTEAFF
TRBV6-1	17	TRBD1	TRBJ2-7	TGTGCCAGCAGTGGCGGTCCGGGACAGGGGGAATCCTACGAGCAGTACTTC	CASSGGPGQGESYEQYF
TRBV27	18	TRBD2	TRBJ2-2	TGTGCCAGCAGTTTCACTAGCGGGGGGGGTCTTAACACCGGGGAGCTGTTTTTT	CASSFTSGGGLNTGELFF
TRBV30	14	NA	TRBJ2-7	TGTGCCTGGAGTACCGGGAGCGGTAACGACGAGCAGTACTTC	CAWSTGSGNDEQYF
TRBV2	16	NA	TRBJ1-5	TGTGCCAGCAGCGCCCGAAAAAGGGGTGGCGGGAGCCCCCAGCATTTT	CASSARKRGGGSPQHF
TRBV13	16	TRBD1	TRBJ1-3	TGTGCCAGCAGCAAAAGACAGGGGGCAGCCGGAAACACCATATATTTT	CASSKRQGAAGNTIYF
TRBV30	12	NA	TRBJ1-6	TGTGCCTGGAACAGGGATAATTCACCCCTCCACTTT	CAWNRDNSPLHF
TRBV6-5	13	TRBD2	TRBJ2-5	TGTGCCAGCAAAAGGGGACTACAAGAGACCCAGTACTTC	CASKRGLQETQYF
TRBV9	15	NA	TRBJ1-2	TGTGCCAGCAGCGTCACCAGGGACGGGGGGGGTGGCTACACCTTC	CASSVTRDGGGGYTF
TRBV30	16	NA	TRBJ1-2	TGTGCCTGGAGCTATATAGACAGCAGAGGTGCGAATGGCTACACCTTC	CAWSYIDSRGANGYTF
TRBV4-2	17	NA	TRBJ1-2	TGTGCCAGCAGCCAAGATCTAACACAGGGACGACCCTATGGCTACACCTTC	CASSQDLTQGRPYGYTF
TRBV11-2	11	NA	TRBJ1-2	TGTGCCAGCAGCGACGGGAATGGCTACACCTTC	CASSDGNGYTF
TRBV6-5	13	TRBD1	TRBJ1-1	TGTGCCAGCAGTACCCAGGGGGCTGCTGAAGCTTTCTTT	CASSTQGAAEAFF
TRBV14	14	TRBD2	TRBJ2-2	TGTGCCAGCAGCCAGACTAGCTACACCGGGGAGCTGTTTTTT	CASSQTSYTGELFF
TRBV25-1	14	TRBD1	TRBJ1-1	TGTGCCAGCAGGAAGACAGGGGAGAACACTGAAGCTTTCTTT	CASRKTGENTEAFF
TRBV4-3	14	TRBD2	TRBJ2-7	TGCGCCAGCAGCCCTGGACTAGCGGCCTACGAGCAGTACTTC	CASSPGLAAYEQYF
TRBV19	14	TRBD1	TRBJ1-5	TGTGCCAGTAGCTCACAGGGGGCTGGTCAGCCCCAGCATTTT	CASSSQGAGQPQHF
TRBV29-1	19	NA	TRBJ1-6	TGCAGCGCTCTACCCCCGGGACTGGGTCCCGAAACAGAAAATTCACCCCTCCACTTT	CSALPPGLGPETENSPLHF
TRBV4-3	13	TRBD1	TRBJ1-5	TGCGCCAGCAGCGGGGACAGTAATCAGCCCCAGCATTTT	CASSGDSNQPQHF
TRBV5-1	14	TRBD1	TRBJ1-1	TGCGCCAGCAGCTCCGGGACAGCCAACACTGAAGCTTTCTTT	CASSSGTANTEAFF